This T cell receptor beta chain was found in a study of OX40 agonist ivuxolimab in advanced cancers. Generated by immunoSEQ multiplex PCR, the TCRdb table keeps only in-frame clones and is missing some. In the table there are some 62,000 clones, roughly nine tenths of which are singletons. The CDR3 spans 14 residues. Germline assignment: CDR1 KGHSH and CDR2 LQKENI. Trimming pared 2 bases from V and 1 base from J, leaving 7 bases between. The sample consisted of CD4+ or CD8+ T cells sorted from blood, taken in a trial of the OX40 agonist ivuxolimab. The sequence was collected from an adult with an advanced solid tumor such as melanoma, head and neck, liver or kidney cancer. The rearrangement uses TRBV18 and TRBJ2-3; the D gene is possibly TRBD1 (6 bases). CDR3: CASSPNRGTDTQYF. The CDR3 bases are TGTGCCAGCTCACCAAACAGGGGCACAGATACGCAGTATTTT.